This T cell receptor beta chain derives from a study of blood T cell repertoires in COVID-19. Study-level information: Italy, Spain and the United States were the sources of the convalescent and acute COVID-19 samples. Sources were T cells, B-cell-depleted T cells, or PBMCs; the material itself was cDNA or gDNA.

As originally analysed: Reference gene primer amplification yielded estimated nucleated cell counts. Sequenced by immunoSEQ multiplex PCR; TCRdb stores in-frame clones only, minus some. V and J calls and clone size come straight from that table; D and trimming were deduced from the DNA. The table shows 40,000 to 65,000 clones, with approximately 90% occurring only once. In its sample, this clone was seen once. This TCR came from a man at least 80 years old with acute or convalescent COVID-19. The sample comprised peripheral blood.

The CDR3 reads CASSLATGSYNEQFF. The DNA for the CDR3 is TGCGCCAGCTCCCTCGCGACAGGGTCCTACAATGAGCAGTTCTTC. The genes are TRBV5-1 and TRBJ2-1, with 7 bases aligning to TRBD1. This CDR3 has 15 residues. Trimming removed 7 bases from V and 1 base from J; junction bases left unmatched: 8. Germline V CDR1 and CDR2: SGHRS, YFSETQ.